Each of the 16 T cell receptor beta chains below was sequenced from the same sample in a study of OX40 agonist ivuxolimab in advanced cancers. Sequencing used immunoSEQ multiplex PCR; TCRdb keeps in-frame clones, though not all of them. The top ten clones hold under 14% of a sample with around 63,000 clones, more than 80% of them seen once. Sequenced here: CD4+ or CD8+ T cells sorted from blood, sampled in a trial of the OX40 agonist ivuxolimab. These receptors were taken from an adult with an advanced solid tumor such as melanoma, head and neck, liver or kidney cancer.

The rearrangement links TRBV5-1 to TRBJ2-3; tentative D call: TRBD1 (6 bases). Trimming took 9 bases from V and 0 from J, leaving 14 bases between them. The CDR3 extends over 14 amino acids. Germline V gene data show CDR1 as SGHRS and CDR2 as YFSETQ. The CDR3 DNA follows: TGCGCCACCTCGACAGGAAGGAGCACAGATACGCAGTATTTT. Protein: CATSTGRSTDTQYF.

J is TRBJ2-7 and V is TRBV2; TRBD2 might be the D (7 bases). Germline-derived CDR1 and CDR2 are SNHLY and FYNNEI. The ends were cut back, 4 bases at V and 7 bases at J, with 14 bases in the middle. This CDR3 region has 13 residues. The CDR3 spells CASSVAGAGEQYF. Here the CDR3 DNA reads TGTGCCAGCAGTGTTGCGGGGGCAGGGGAGCAGTACTTC.

The J gene is TRBJ2-1, the V gene TRBV9; 12 bases agree with TRBD2. V was clipped by 0 bases and J by 10 bases; unmatched bases: 8. Per germline, CDR1 SGDLS and CDR2 YYNGEE. The CDR3 loop spans 16 amino acids. The CDR3 sequence is CASSVDVTSGSREQFF. CDR3 nucleotide sequence: TGTGCCAGCAGCGTAGACGTGACTAGCGGGAGTCGGGAGCAGTTCTTC.

The V call is TRBV6-4, the J call TRBJ1-2, with TRBD1 matching 9 bases. Germline CDR1 and CDR2: MRHNA and SNTAGT. Trimming took 6 bases from V and 5 from J; bases not matched to a gene: 7. The CDR3 sequence is 14 residues long. CDR3 sequence: CASSRDRGSYGYTF. The CDR3 DNA sequence: TGTGCCAGCAGCCGAGACAGGGGGTCGTATGGCTACACCTTC.

The CDR3 nucleotides are TGTGCCAGCAGCTTGGGAGCGGGGGGCGGCACAGATACGCAGTATTTT. Translated: CASSLGAGGGTDTQYF. This sequence joins TRBV11-2 and TRBJ2-3, with TRBD2 matching over 9 bases. The CDR3 has 16 residues. The germline CDR1 and CDR2 sequences are SGHAT and FQNNGV. V lost 3 bases to trimming and J lost 1 base; unmatched junction nucleotides: 5.

V is TRBV27 and J is TRBJ2-7; TRBD2 might be the D (5 bases). CDR1 is MNHEY, CDR2 SMNVEV, per germline (reference sequence). The CDR3 covers 15 residues. V was trimmed by 3 bases and J by 4 bases, leaving 16 bases between them. Written as DNA, the CDR3 is TGTGCCAGCAGTTTTTACGGGCCCCCGGGGTACGAGCAGTACTTC. Encoded protein: CASSFYGPPGYEQYF.

The chain recombines TRBV19 with TRBJ2-1; no clear D. CDR3 length: 16 amino acids. Germline CDR1 reads LNHDA; CDR2 reads SQIVND (reference sequence). Trimming stripped 7 bases from V and 0 bases from J, with 16 bases between. CDR3 sequence reads: CASKGRQASSYNEQFF. In DNA form, the CDR3 reads TGTGCCAGTAAAGGAAGGCAGGCGAGCTCCTACAATGAGCAGTTCTTC.

This sequence joins TRBV21-1 and TRBJ1-1. TRBV21-1 is a recognized pseudogene. CDR3 length equals 15 residues. CDR3: CASSKVGGMNTEAFF. CDR3 DNA: TGTGCCAGCAGCAAAGTCGGGGGCATGAACACTGAAGCTTTCTTT.

The chain uses TRBV5-1 and TRBJ2-5; D call uncertain. Trimming took off 4 bases at V and 4 bases at J, with 11 bases between the two ends. CDR1 SGHRS and CDR2 YFSETQ come from the germline V gene. The CDR3 is 13 residues long. The CDR3 protein is CASSPEPGETQYF. In nucleotides, the CDR3 is TGCGCCAGCAGCCCTGAGCCCGGAGAGACCCAGTACTTC.

CDR3 amino acids: CASSPGTSGRAWGTDTQYF. CDR3 DNA sequence: TGTGCCAGCAGCCCCGGGACTAGCGGGAGGGCCTGGGGCACAGATACGCAGTATTTT. This rearrangement joins TRBV28 to TRBJ2-3; 16 bases match TRBD2. Germline CDR1 MDHEN, CDR2 SYDVKM. V dropped 6 bases and J dropped 1; count of bases not matched to a gene: 10. This CDR3 contains 19 residues.

Here the CDR3 DNA reads TGTGCCAGCACCGTCAGTTTCTCTGGAAACACCATATATTTT. Translated, it gives CASTVSFSGNTIYF. The V call is TRBV6-5, the J call TRBJ1-3; D remains ambiguous. V shed 7 bases and J shed 0 bases, with 10 bases lying between them. In germline, CDR1 is MNHEY, CDR2 SVGAGI. The CDR3 is made up of 14 amino acids.

CDR3 sequence: CASTHRGMNTEAFF. The CDR3 DNA sequence: TGTGCCAGTACCCACAGGGGAATGAACACTGAAGCTTTCTTT. The chain combines TRBV19 with TRBJ1-1; 7 bases map to TRBD1. From germline, CDR1 is LNHDA and CDR2 SQIVND (reference sequence). The CDR3 length is 14 residues. Trimming cost V 7 bases and J 0 bases; bases outside gene matches: 5.

V is TRBV6-6 and J is TRBJ1-4; D is ambiguous. Germline V lookup: CDR1 MNHNY, CDR2 SVGAGI (reference sequence). The V and J ends lost 6 bases and 2 bases respectively, with 10 bases between them. This CDR3 comprises 14 residues. CDR3 nucleotides: TGTGCCAGCAGCCGGGTCCGGACTAATGAAAAACTGTTTTTT. Protein product: CASSRVRTNEKLFF.

The CDR3 sequence: CASSDGDDYGYTF. The CDR3 DNA is TGTGCCAGCAGTGATGGGGATGACTATGGCTACACCTTC. The V and J genes are TRBV6-1 and TRBJ1-2, with D hard to call. V shed 3 bases and J shed 3 bases, with 8 bases lying between them. The CDR3 runs 13 residues. Germline loops: CDR1 MNHNS, CDR2 SASEGT.

The CDR3 region is CAISPDRGETQYF. The CDR3 nucleotides read TGTGCCATCAGCCCGGACAGGGGAGAGACCCAGTACTTC. V is TRBV10-3 and J is TRBJ2-5, with TRBD1 matching over 9 bases. The CDR3 length is 13 residues. V was clipped by 6 bases and J by 4 bases; unmatched bases: 3. Germline lookup yields CDR1 ENHRY and CDR2 SYGVKD.

The rearrangement links TRBV9 to TRBJ2-1, with 10 bases fitting TRBD2. The J segment lost 4 bases and the V segment lost 9 bases, leaving 13 bases of the junction unmatched. The CDR3 runs 16 residues. CDR1 is SGDLS and CDR2 is YYNGEE in the germline V gene. CDR3 DNA sequence: TGTGCCACCCAACGATGGTTAGCGGGGGGTTACAATGAGCAGTTCTTC. This translates into CATQRWLAGGYNEQFF.